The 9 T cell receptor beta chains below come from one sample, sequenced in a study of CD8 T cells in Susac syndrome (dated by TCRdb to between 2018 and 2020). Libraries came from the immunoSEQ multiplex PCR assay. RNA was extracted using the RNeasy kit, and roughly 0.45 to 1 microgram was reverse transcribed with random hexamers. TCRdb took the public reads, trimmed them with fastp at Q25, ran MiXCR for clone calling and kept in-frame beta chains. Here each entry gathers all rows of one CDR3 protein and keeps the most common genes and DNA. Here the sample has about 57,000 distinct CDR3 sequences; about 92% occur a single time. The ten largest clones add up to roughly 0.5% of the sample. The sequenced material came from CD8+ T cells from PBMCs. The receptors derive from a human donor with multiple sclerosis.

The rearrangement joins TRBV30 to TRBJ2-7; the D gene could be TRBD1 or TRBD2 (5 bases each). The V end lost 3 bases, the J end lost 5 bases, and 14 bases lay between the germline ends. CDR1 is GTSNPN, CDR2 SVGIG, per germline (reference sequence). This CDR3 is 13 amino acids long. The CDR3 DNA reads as TGTGCCTGGAGCCTAGCATTGGGGGACGAGCAGTACTTC. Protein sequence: CAWSLALGDEQYF.

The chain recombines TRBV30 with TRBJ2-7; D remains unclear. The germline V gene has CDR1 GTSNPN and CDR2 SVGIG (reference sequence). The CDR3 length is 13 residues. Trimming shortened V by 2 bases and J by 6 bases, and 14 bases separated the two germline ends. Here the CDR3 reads CAWSPLRPVEQYF. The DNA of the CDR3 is TGTGCCTGGAGTCCCTTACGACCTGTCGAGCAGTACTTC. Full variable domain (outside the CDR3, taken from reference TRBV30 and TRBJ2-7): SQTIHQWPATLVQPVGSPLSLECTVEGTSNPNLYWYRQAAGRGLQLLFYSVGIGQISSEVPQNLSASRPQDRQFILSSKKLLLSDSGFYLCAWSPLRPVEQYFGPGTRLTVT.

The DNA for the CDR3 is TGTGCCAGTACTGTGGACAGGGTGGGGGAAGATACGCAGTATTTT. Translation: CASTVDRVGEDTQYF. The rearrangement links TRBV19 to TRBJ2-3, with 8 bases fitting TRBD1. Unmatched junction bases numbered 11, after V lost 7 bases and J lost 5 bases. There are 15 residues in the CDR3. In germline, CDR1 is LNHDA, CDR2 SQIVND (reference sequence). Full variable domain (outside the CDR3, taken from reference TRBV19 and TRBJ2-3): DGGITQSPKYLFRKEGQNVTLSCEQNLNHDAMYWYRQDPGQGLRLIYYSQIVNDFQKGDIAEGYSVSREKKESFPLTVTSAQKNPTAFYLCASTVDRVGEDTQYFGPGTRLTVL.

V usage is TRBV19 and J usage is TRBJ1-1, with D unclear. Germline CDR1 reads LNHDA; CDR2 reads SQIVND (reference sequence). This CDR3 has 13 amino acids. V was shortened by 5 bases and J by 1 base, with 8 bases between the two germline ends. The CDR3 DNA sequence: TGTGCCAGTAGTGACTGGGCGAACACTGAAGCTTTCTTT. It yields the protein CASSDWANTEAFF.

The CDR3 sequence: CASSEGSLYEQYF. The CDR3 DNA follows: TGCGCCAGCAGCGAAGGGTCTCTATACGAGCAGTACTTC. The J gene is TRBJ2-7, the V gene TRBV5-1; D unclear. There are 13 residues in the CDR3. Germline values: CDR1 SGHRS, CDR2 YFSETQ. V was clipped by 4 bases and J by 4 bases, with 12 bases between them.

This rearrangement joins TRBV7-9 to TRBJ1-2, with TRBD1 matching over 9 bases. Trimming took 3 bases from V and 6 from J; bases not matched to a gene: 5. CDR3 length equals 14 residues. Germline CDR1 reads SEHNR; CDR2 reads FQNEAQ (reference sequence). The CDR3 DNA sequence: TGTGCCAGCAGCTTGCGGACAGGGGCCCATGGCTACACCTTC. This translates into CASSLRTGAHGYTF.

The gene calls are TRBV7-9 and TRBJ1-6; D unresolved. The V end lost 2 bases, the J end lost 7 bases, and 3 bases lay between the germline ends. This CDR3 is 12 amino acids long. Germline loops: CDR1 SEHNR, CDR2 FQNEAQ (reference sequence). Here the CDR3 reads CASSLSNSPLHF. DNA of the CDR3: TGTGCCAGCAGCTTATCAAATTCACCCCTCCACTTT. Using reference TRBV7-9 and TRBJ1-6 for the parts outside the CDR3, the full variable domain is DTGVSQNPRHKITKRGQNVTFRCDPISEHNRLYWYRQTLGQGPEFLTYFQNEAQLEKSRLLSDRFSAERPKGSFSTLEIQRTEQGDSAMYLCASSLSNSPLHFGNGTRLTVT.

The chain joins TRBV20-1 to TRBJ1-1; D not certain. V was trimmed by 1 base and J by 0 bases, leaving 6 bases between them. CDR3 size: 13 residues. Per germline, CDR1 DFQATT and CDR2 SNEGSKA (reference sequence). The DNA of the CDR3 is TGCAGTGCTAGAGTTAGCTTGAACACTGAAGCTTTCTTT. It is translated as CSARVSLNTEAFF.

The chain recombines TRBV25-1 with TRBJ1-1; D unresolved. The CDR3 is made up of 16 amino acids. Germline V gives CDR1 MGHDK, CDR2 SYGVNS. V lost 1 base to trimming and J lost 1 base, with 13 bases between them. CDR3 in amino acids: CASSEFGRRGNTEAFF. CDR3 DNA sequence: TGTGCCAGCAGTGAATTTGGACGTCGGGGGAACACTGAAGCTTTCTTT.